This TCR beta chain was captured by sequencing in a study of cytomegalovirus exposure and HLA in healthy donors. Overall study findings and caveats: The investigators catalogued 160 or so TCR beta chains as cytomegalovirus-associated. Published work reported that the classifier diagnosed cytomegalovirus status with high specificity and sensitivity.

The method was immunoSEQ multiplex PCR; TCRdb's version includes in-frame clones alone and lacks a portion of them. This sample has over 60,000 clones; over 95% occur once, and the top ten carry more than 4%. For this clone: Its antigen is still unknown.

Material: PBMCs. This clonotype was obtained from a woman aged 18-29 years in good health and CMV-seropositive.

DNA for the CDR3: TGTGCCAGCAGCCCTCCCTGGGACACCTATGGCTACACCTTC. Encoded protein: CASSPPWDTYGYTF. This chain uses TRBV7-9 with TRBJ1-2; perhaps TRBD1 as D (6 bases). Looked up from germline, CDR1 is SEHNR and CDR2 is FQNEAQ (reference sequence). This CDR3 region has 14 residues. Trimming left V 5 bases short and J 4 bases short, with 14 bases between.